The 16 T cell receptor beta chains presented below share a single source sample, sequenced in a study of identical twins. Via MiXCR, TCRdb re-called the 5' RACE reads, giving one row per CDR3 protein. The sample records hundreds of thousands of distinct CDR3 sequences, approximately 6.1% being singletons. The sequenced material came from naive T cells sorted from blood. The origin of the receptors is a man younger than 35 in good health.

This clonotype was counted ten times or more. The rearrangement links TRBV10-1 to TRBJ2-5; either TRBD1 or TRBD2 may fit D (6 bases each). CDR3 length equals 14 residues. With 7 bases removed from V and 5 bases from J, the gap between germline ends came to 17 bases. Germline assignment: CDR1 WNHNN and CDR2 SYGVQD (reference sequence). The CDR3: CASNNEGGWETQYF. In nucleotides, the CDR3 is TGCGCCAGCAACAACGAGGGGGGCTGGGAGACCCAGTACTTC.

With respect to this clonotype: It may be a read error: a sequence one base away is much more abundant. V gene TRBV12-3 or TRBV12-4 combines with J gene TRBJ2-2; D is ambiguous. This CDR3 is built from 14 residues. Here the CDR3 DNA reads TGTGCCAGCAACCCCAGGCTGTCCACCGTGGAGCTGTTTTTT. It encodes CASNPRLSTVELFF.

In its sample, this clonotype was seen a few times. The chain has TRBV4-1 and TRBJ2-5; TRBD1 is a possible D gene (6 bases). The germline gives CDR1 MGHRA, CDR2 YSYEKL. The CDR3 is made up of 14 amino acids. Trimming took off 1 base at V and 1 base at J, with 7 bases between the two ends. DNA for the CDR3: TGCGCCAGCAGCCAAGTAGGGGGCCAAGAGACCCAGTACTTC. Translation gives CASSQVGGQETQYF.

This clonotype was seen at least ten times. CDR3 DNA: TGTGCCAGCAGTTTTTTGGGGGCAATGAACACTGAAGCTTTCTTT. It encodes CASSFLGAMNTEAFF. The chain recombines TRBV12-3 or TRBV12-4 with TRBJ1-1, with D tentatively TRBD1 (6 bases). The CDR3 has 15 amino acids. V was trimmed by 3 bases and J by 0 bases, leaving 11 bases between them.

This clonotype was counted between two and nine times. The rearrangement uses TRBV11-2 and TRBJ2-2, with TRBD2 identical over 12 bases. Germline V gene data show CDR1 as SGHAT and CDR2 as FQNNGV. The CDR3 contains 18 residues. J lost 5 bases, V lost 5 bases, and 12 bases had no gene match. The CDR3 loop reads CASSLPRTSGMRTGELFF. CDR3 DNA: TGTGCCAGCAGCCTCCCGAGGACTAGCGGGATGCGGACCGGGGAGCTGTTTTTT.

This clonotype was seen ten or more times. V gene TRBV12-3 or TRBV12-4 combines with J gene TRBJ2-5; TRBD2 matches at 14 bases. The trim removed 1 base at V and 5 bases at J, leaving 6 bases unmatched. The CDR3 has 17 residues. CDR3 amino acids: CASSLGLGLAGVETQYF. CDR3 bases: TGTGCCAGCAGTTTAGGGCTGGGACTAGCGGGAGTGGAGACCCAGTACTTC.

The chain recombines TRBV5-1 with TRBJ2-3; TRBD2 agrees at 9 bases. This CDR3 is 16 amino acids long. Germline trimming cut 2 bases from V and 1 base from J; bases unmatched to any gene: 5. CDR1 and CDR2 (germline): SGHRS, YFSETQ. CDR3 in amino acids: CASSFLRTSGTDTQYF. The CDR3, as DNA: TGCGCCAGCAGCTTCCTTCGGACTAGCGGCACAGATACGCAGTATTTT.

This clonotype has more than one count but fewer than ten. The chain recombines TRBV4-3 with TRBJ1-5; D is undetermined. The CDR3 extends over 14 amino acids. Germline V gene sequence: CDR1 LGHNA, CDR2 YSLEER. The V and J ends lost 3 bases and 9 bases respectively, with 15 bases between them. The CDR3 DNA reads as TGCGCCAGCAGCCAGCAGCACGATCAATGGCCCCAGCATTTT. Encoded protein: CASSQQHDQWPQHF.

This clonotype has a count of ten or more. The CDR3: CASSQEGGFNQPQHF. As DNA, the CDR3 is TGCGCCAGCAGCCAAGAAGGGGGGTTCAATCAGCCCCAGCATTTT. The gene calls are TRBV4-3 and TRBJ1-5; maybe TRBD1 (6 bases). The CDR3 has 15 residues. The germline gives CDR1 LGHNA, CDR2 YSLEER. V was trimmed by 0 bases and J by 3 bases, leaving 9 bases between them.

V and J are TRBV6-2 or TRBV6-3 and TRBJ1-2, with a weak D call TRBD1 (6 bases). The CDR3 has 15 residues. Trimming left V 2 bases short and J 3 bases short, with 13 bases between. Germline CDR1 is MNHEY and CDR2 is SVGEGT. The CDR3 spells CASSYPFRQDYGYTF. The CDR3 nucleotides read TGTGCCAGCAGTTACCCTTTCCGACAGGACTATGGCTACACCTTC.

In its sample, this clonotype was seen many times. The CDR3 reads CASSSSPLPRDEQFF. The CDR3 bases are TGTGCCAGCAGCTCTTCCCCATTGCCCAGGGATGAGCAGTTCTTC. The rearrangement joins TRBV7-3 to TRBJ2-1; the D gene is possibly TRBD1 (5 bases). This CDR3 region has 15 residues. V was cut by 4 bases and J by 8 bases, with 18 bases left in between. Germline-derived CDR1 and CDR2 are SGHTA and FQGTGA. Combining the CDR3 with reference TRBV7-3 and TRBJ2-1 gives the whole variable domain GAGVSQTPSNKVTEKGKYVELRCDPISGHTALYWYRQSLGQGPEFLIYFQGTGAADDSGLPNDRFFAVRPEGSVSTLKIQRTERGDSAVYLCASSSSPLPRDEQFFGPGTRLTVL.

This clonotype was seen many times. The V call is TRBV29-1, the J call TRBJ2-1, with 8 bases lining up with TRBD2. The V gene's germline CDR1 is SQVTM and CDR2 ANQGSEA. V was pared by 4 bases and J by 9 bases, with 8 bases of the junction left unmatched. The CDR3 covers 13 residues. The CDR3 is CSVVSLTSGEQFF. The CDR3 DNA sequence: TGCAGCGTTGTTTCCCTAACTAGCGGTGAGCAGTTCTTC.

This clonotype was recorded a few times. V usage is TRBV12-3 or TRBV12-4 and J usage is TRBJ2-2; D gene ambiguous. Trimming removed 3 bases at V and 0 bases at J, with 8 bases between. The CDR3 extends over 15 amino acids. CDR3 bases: TGTGCCAGCAGTTTCGAGACGACGAACACCGGGGAGCTGTTTTTT. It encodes CASSFETTNTGELFF.

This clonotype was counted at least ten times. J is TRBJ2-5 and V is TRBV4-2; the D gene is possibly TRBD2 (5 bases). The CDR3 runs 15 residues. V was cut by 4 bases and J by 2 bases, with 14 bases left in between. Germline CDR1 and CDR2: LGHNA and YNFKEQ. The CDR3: CASSLVRDPQETQYF. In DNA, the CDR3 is TGTGCCAGCAGCCTAGTCCGGGATCCGCAAGAGACCCAGTACTTC.

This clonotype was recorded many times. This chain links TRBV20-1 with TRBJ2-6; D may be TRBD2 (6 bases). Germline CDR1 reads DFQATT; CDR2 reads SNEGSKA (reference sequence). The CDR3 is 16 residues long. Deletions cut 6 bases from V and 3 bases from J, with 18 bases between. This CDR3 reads CSALLRDPFGANVLTF. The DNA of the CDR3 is TGCAGTGCCCTCCTGCGGGATCCTTTTGGGGCCAACGTCCTGACTTTC.

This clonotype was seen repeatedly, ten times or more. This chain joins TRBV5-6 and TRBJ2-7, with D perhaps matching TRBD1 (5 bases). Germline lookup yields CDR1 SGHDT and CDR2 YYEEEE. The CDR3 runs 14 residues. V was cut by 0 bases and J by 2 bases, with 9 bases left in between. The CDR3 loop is CASSLARAPYEQYV. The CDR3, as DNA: TGTGCCAGCAGCTTGGCCAGGGCCCCCTACGAGCAGTACGTC.